These 25 T cell receptor beta chains were all obtained from the same sample, sequenced in a study of shared clonotypes between healthy human individuals. TCRdb's table, derived via immunoSEQ multiplex PCR, lists solely in-frame clones and lacks some. The table shows approximately 720,000 clones, with roughly 70% occurring only once. Source material: memory CD4+ T cells sorted from blood. Documented subset: CD45RA-negative fraction. The source is a woman aged 25 to 45 in good health.

This chain joins TRBV19 and TRBJ1-2; D is possibly TRBD1 (5 bases). V lost 3 bases and J 5 bases, leaving 13 bases between the germline ends. The CDR3 consists of 14 residues. The germline V gene has CDR1 LNHDA and CDR2 SQIVND (reference sequence). The CDR3 region is CASSMISQGYGYTF. Here the CDR3 DNA reads TGTGCCAGTAGTATGATTAGCCAGGGATATGGCTACACCTTC.

This chain links TRBV5-1 with TRBJ1-4, with D possibly being TRBD1 (5 bases). Between the trimmed V and J ends, which lost 7 bases and 7 bases, there was a span of 17 bases. The germline V gene encodes CDR1 SGHRS and CDR2 YFSETQ. The CDR3 is 14 residues long. The CDR3 spells CASYGQPPPEKLFF. The CDR3 DNA reads as TGCGCCAGCTACGGACAACCGCCTCCTGAAAAACTGTTTTTT.

CDR3: CASSSQQGATDTQYF. CDR3 nucleotide sequence: TGCGCCAGCAGCTCACAACAGGGGGCCACAGATACGCAGTATTTT. The chain employs TRBV5-1 and TRBJ2-3; TRBD1 matches 9 bases. Germline CDR1 reads SGHRS; CDR2 reads YFSETQ. Trimming removed 3 bases from V and 2 bases from J; junction bases left unmatched: 4. The CDR3 spans 15 residues.

This rearrangement joins TRBV4-2 to TRBJ1-3, with TRBD1 identical over 7 bases. CDR1 LGHNA and CDR2 YNFKEQ come from the germline V gene. The CDR3 is 19 amino acids. Losses at the gene ends were 3 bases for V and 0 bases for J; bases not matched to a gene: 14. In DNA form, the CDR3 reads TGTGCCAGCAGCCAGAATCCACCTCGACAGGGAAGCTCTGGAAACACCATATATTTT. It is translated as CASSQNPPRQGSSGNTIYF.

This clone was picked up one time. J is TRBJ1-1 and V is TRBV7-2; TRBD1 matches at 9 bases. The germline CDR1 and CDR2 sequences are SGHTA and FQGNSA. The junction had 12 bases not matched to a gene; V was cut back by 5 bases and J by 11 bases. This CDR3 contains 14 residues. This CDR3 reads CASSLGGTGMDAFF. CDR3 bases: TGTGCCAGCAGCCTAGGGGGGACAGGGATGGATGCTTTCTTT. Full variable domain (remainder filled in from reference TRBV7-2 and TRBJ1-1): GAGVSQSPSNKVTEKGKDVELRCDPISGHTALYWYRQSLGQGLEFLIYFQGNSAPDKSGLPSDRFSAERTGGSVSTLTIQRTQQEDSAVYLCASSLGGTGMDAFFGQGTRLTVV.

Details on this clone: This probably arose from a read error, given a far larger clone one base away. The chain recombines TRBV7-9 with TRBJ2-7; D not resolved. Deletions cut 1 base from V and 3 bases from J, with 1 base between. The CDR3 length is 11 residues. Germline CDR1 reads SEHNR; CDR2 reads FQNEAQ (reference sequence). The CDR3 DNA reads TGTGCCAGCAGCTTAGACTACGAGCAGTACTTC. Translating gives CASSLDYEQYF.

Details on this clone: This likely reflects a read error, since a far larger clone is one base away. The CDR3 region has the DNA TGTGCCAGCAGTCCCCAGCGGGACTCCTACAATGAGCAGTTCTTC. This gives the protein CASSPQRDSYNEQFF. The rearrangement joins TRBV6-5 to TRBJ2-1; TRBD2 agrees at 7 bases. CDR1 is MNHEY and CDR2 is SVGAGI in the germline V gene. Trimming took 5 bases from V and 0 from J; bases not matched to a gene: 4. The CDR3 length is 15 residues.

The CDR3, as DNA: TGCGCCAGCCAGCGAAAATCGGACACTGAAGCTTTCTTT. This gives the protein CASQRKSDTEAFF. The chain uses TRBV5-1 and TRBJ1-1; D not resolved. Germline V gene lookup returns CDR1 SGHRS and CDR2 YFSETQ. The CDR3 length is 13 residues. V shed 7 bases and J shed 3 bases, with 13 bases lying between them. The variable domain in full, with the rest retrieved from reference TRBV5-1 and TRBJ1-1, is KAGVTQTPRYLIKTRGQQVTLSCSPISGHRSVSWYQQTPGQGLQFLFEYFSETQRNKGNFPGRFSGRQFSNSRSEMNVSTLELGDSALYLCASQRKSDTEAFFGQGTRLTVV.

The V call is TRBV11-2, the J call TRBJ1-2; 7 nucleotides align to TRBD1. The CDR3 length is 12 residues. J gave up 14 bases and V 2 bases, and 8 bases lay outside the gene matches. Per the germline V gene, CDR1 is SGHAT and CDR2 is FQNNGV. The CDR3 loop is CASSLHQGEGTF. CDR3 nucleotides: TGTGCCAGCAGCTTACACCAGGGGGAGGGAACCTTC.

The V call is TRBV28, the J call TRBJ2-1; TRBD2 agrees at 11 bases. The germline gives CDR1 MDHEN, CDR2 SYDVKM. Trimming removed 3 bases from V and 0 bases from J; junction bases left unmatched: 4. The CDR3 extends over 17 amino acids. The CDR3 loop is CASSFPGLADSYNEQFF. The CDR3 bases are TGTGCCAGCAGTTTCCCGGGACTAGCGGACTCCTACAATGAGCAGTTCTTC.

The chain is built from TRBV21-1 and TRBJ2-1. TRBV21-1 is noted as a pseudogene. The CDR3 runs to 13 residues. The CDR3 spells CASSKEAPNEQFF. As DNA, the CDR3 is TGTGCCAGCAGCAAAGAGGCTCCCAATGAGCAGTTCTTC.

The chain joins TRBV5-1 to TRBJ2-3; TRBD2 agrees at 10 bases. Unmatched junction bases numbered 3, after V lost 4 bases and J lost 1 base. Germline V gene data show CDR1 as SGHRS and CDR2 as YFSETQ. The CDR3 extends over 15 amino acids. In nucleotides, the CDR3 is TGCGCCAGCAGCGAAGGGACTAGCGGCACAGATACGCAGTATTTT. Encoded protein: CASSEGTSGTDTQYF.

This chain uses TRBV28 with TRBJ1-4, with 10 positions matching TRBD1. The CDR3 consists of 15 residues. The J segment lost 6 bases and the V segment lost 6 bases, leaving 7 bases of the junction unmatched. Germline CDR1 is MDHEN and CDR2 is SYDVKM. The CDR3 DNA is TGTGCCAGCAGACCGGACAGGGGGGCATATGAAAAACTGTTTTTT. It translates to CASRPDRGAYEKLFF.

The chain uses TRBV19 and TRBJ2-1; 11 bases line up with TRBD2. The trim removed 6 bases at V and 7 bases at J, leaving 8 bases unmatched. Germline lookup yields CDR1 LNHDA and CDR2 SQIVND (reference sequence). The CDR3 extends over 15 amino acids. As DNA, the CDR3 is TGTGCCAGTAGACCCGCACTAGCGGGAGTTAATGAGCAGTTCTTC. It specifies CASRPALAGVNEQFF.

The chain employs TRBV11-3 and TRBJ2-1; 8 bases are shared with TRBD2. Trimming took 0 bases from V and 5 from J; bases not matched to a gene: 15. The CDR3 totals 19 residues. CDR1 is SGHNT and CDR2 is YENEEA in the germline V gene. CDR3 region: CASSLDHGIGSGSHNEQFF. For the CDR3, the DNA is TGTGCCAGCAGCTTAGATCATGGTATCGGGAGCGGGAGCCACAATGAGCAGTTCTTC.

The gene calls are TRBV18 and TRBJ2-7; 13 bases are shared with TRBD2. The V gene end was trimmed by 2 bases and the J gene end by 5 bases; junction bases not matched to a gene: 9. Germline V lookup: CDR1 KGHSH, CDR2 LQKENI. The CDR3 totals 17 residues. Written as DNA, the CDR3 is TGTGCCAGCTCACCAAGTTGGGCCGGGACTAGCGGGAACGAGCAGTACTTC. Encoded protein: CASSPSWAGTSGNEQYF.

This clone was picked up one time. This chain joins TRBV7-3 and TRBJ2-1, with 7 bases identical to TRBD1. Germline values: CDR1 SGHTA, CDR2 FQGTGA. V lost 6 bases, J lost 5 bases, and 10 bases stayed unmatched. The CDR3 has 15 amino acids. The CDR3 spells CASSQNPGQNNEQFF. The DNA of the CDR3 is TGTGCCAGCAGTCAAAACCCGGGACAGAACAATGAGCAGTTCTTC.

The J gene is TRBJ2-1, the V gene TRBV30, with D possibly matching TRBD2 (6 bases). This CDR3 is 15 amino acids long. Looked up from germline, CDR1 is GTSNPN and CDR2 is SVGIG (reference sequence). V lost 3 bases and J lost 7, with 19 bases in between. CDR3: CAWRRDPPLRNEQFF. CDR3 in DNA: TGTGCCTGGAGGCGGGACCCTCCCCTACGGAATGAGCAGTTCTTC.

About this clone itself: Just one base apart from a much larger clone, this may be a read error. Other DNA sequences in this sample translate to the same CDR3. This chain joins TRBV30 and TRBJ2-3, with D hard to call. This CDR3 comprises 11 residues. CDR1 and CDR2 from the germline V gene are GTSNPN and SVGIG (reference sequence). Between the trimmed V and J ends, which lost 2 bases and 4 bases, there was a span of 4 bases. CDR3 DNA: TGTGCCTGGAGTACTGCAGATACGCAGTATTTT. Translation: CAWSTADTQYF.

This clone was seen a single time. The rearrangement joins TRBV29-1 to TRBJ1-2; possibly TRBD1 for D (5 bases). V was cut by 7 bases and J by 8 bases, with 14 bases left in between. CDR1 SQVTM and CDR2 ANQGSEA come from the germline V gene. The CDR3 length is 11 residues. The DNA of the CDR3 is TGCAGCGGGGGGACGATGGGAGGCTACACCTTC. Amino acid sequence: CSGGTMGGYTF.

J is TRBJ2-3 and V is TRBV7-3; D possibly matches TRBD1 or TRBD2 (5 bases each). V lost 0 bases, J lost 2 bases, and 9 bases lay in between. This CDR3 is built from 15 residues. Per germline, CDR1 SGHTA and CDR2 FQGTGA. This CDR3 is CASSLTTDYTDTQYF. In DNA, the CDR3 is TGTGCCAGCAGCTTAACGACAGACTACACAGATACGCAGTATTTT.

The DNA for the CDR3 is TGTGCCAGCGGTAGTCTCTCCTACGAGCAGTACTTC. This translates into CASGSLSYEQYF. The genes are TRBV28 and TRBJ2-7; D gene unclear. This CDR3 is built from 12 residues. The V and J ends lost 8 bases and 0 bases respectively, with 8 bases between them. Per the germline V gene, CDR1 is MDHEN and CDR2 is SYDVKM. The full variable domain, rest sourced from reference TRBV28 and TRBJ2-7, is DVKVTQSSRYLVKRTGEKVFLECVQDMDHENMFWYRQDPGLGLRLIYFSYDVKMKEKGDIPEGYSVSREKKERFSLILESASTNQTSMYLCASGSLSYEQYFGPGTRLTVT.

This clone was counted only a few times. The CDR3 reads CASSTLGLYTEAFF. Written as DNA, the CDR3 is TGTGCCAGTAGTACTCTCGGGCTCTACACTGAAGCTTTCTTT. The chain recombines TRBV19 with TRBJ1-1; D remains ambiguous. Trimming took off 4 bases at V and 3 bases at J, with 12 bases between the two ends. The germline CDR1 and CDR2 sequences are LNHDA and SQIVND (reference sequence). This CDR3 spans 14 amino acids.

The chain employs TRBV6-1 and TRBJ2-7, with D possibly being TRBD1 or TRBD2 (5 bases each). This CDR3 spans 15 amino acids. Germline V gene sequence: CDR1 MNHNS, CDR2 SASEGT. The ends were cut back, 6 bases at V and 0 bases at J, with 15 bases in the middle. In DNA form, the CDR3 reads TGTGCCAGCAGCCCCGGGACGTCCGTCTCCTACGAGCAGTACTTC. Translating gives CASSPGTSVSYEQYF.

This chain connects TRBV10-3 to TRBJ2-7, with D possibly TRBD1 on 5 matching bases. Germline assignment: CDR1 ENHRY and CDR2 SYGVKD. The CDR3 covers 14 residues. Between the trimmed V and J ends, which lost 2 bases and 0 bases, there was a span of 8 bases. The CDR3 spells CAISEGRDSYEQYF. CDR3 bases: TGTGCCATCAGTGAGGGCAGGGACTCCTACGAGCAGTACTTC.